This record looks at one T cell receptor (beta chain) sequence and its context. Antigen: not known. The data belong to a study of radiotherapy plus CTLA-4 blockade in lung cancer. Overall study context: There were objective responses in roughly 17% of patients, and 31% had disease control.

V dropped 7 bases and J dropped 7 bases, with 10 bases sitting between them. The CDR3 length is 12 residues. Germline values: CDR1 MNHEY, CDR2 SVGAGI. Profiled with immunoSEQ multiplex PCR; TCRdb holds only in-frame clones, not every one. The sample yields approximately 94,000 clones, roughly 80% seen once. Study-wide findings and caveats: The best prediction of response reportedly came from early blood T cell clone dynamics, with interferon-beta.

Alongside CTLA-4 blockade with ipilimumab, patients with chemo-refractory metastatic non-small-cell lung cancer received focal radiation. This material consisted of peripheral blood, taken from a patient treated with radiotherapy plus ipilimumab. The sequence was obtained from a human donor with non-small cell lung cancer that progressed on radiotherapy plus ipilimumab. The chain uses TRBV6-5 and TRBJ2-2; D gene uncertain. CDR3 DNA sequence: TGTGCCAGCACATCTGGGGACGGGGAGCTGTTTTTT. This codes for CASTSGDGELFF.